The subject of this entry is one T cell receptor beta chain. Germline and junction disagree at one end, which may indicate a read error. Germline CDR1 and CDR2: SGHVS and FNYEAQ. This CDR3 contains 16 residues. The PCR ran on 60 Vbeta and 13 Jbeta primers. Only in-frame clones appear in the TCRdb table, and some are missing; sequencing was by immunoSEQ multiplex PCR. The sample has 80,000 to 100,000 clones, roughly 71% seen once; the top ten hold approximately 15%. This entry is derived from a study of cytomegalovirus exposure and HLA in healthy donors. The material sequenced was PBMCs. This TCR derives from a woman under 30 in good health and CMV-seropositive. J is TRBJ2-1 and V is TRBV7-6, with TRBD2 identical over 7 bases. The CDR3 spells CASSLAGPSSYNEQFF. CDR3 nucleotide sequence: TGTGCCAGCAGTTTAGCGGGCCCGAGCTCCTACAATGAGCAGTTCTTC.